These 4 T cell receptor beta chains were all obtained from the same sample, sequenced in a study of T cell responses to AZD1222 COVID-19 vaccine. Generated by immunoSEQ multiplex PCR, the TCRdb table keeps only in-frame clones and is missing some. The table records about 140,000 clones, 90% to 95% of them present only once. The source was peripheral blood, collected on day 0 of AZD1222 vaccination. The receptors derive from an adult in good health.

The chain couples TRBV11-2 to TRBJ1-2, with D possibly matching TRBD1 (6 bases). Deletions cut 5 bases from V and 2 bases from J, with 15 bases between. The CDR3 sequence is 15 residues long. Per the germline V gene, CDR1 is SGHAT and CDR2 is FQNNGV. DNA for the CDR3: TGTGCCAGCAGCCCAACGACAGGACCCAACTATGGCTACACCTTC. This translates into CASSPTTGPNYGYTF. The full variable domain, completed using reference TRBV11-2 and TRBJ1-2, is EAGVAQSPRYKIIEKRQSVAFWCNPISGHATLYWYQQILGQGPKLLIQFQNNGVVDDSQLPKDRFSAERLKGVDSTLKIQPAKLEDSAVYLCASSPTTGPNYGYTFGSGTRLTVV.

The CDR3 reads CASNRGFGEQFF. The CDR3 DNA is TGTGCCAGCAATCGGGGATTCGGTGAGCAGTTCTTC. The chain uses TRBV12-3 or TRBV12-4 and TRBJ2-1; D might be TRBD2 (5 bases). There are 12 residues in the CDR3. V lost 7 bases to trimming and J lost 9 bases, with 13 bases between them.

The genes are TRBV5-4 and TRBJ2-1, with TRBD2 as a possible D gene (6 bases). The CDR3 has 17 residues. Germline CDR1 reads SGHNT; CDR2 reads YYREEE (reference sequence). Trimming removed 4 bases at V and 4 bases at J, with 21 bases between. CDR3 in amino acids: CASSLRIRTIVYNEQFF. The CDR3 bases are TGTGCCAGCAGCCTCCGTATTAGGACTATCGTATACAATGAGCAGTTCTTC.

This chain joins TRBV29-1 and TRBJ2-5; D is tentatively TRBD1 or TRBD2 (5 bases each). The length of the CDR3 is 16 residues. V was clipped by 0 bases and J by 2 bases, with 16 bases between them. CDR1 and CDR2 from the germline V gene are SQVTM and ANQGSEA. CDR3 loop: CSVEDRWTWGQETQYF. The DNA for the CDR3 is TGCAGCGTTGAAGATCGGTGGACGTGGGGGCAAGAGACCCAGTACTTC.